Shown below are 13 T cell receptor beta chains from a single sample sequenced in a study of cytotoxic CD8 clonotypes in ibrutinib-treated CLL. Only in-frame clones appear in the TCRdb table, and some are missing; sequencing was by immunoSEQ multiplex PCR. The data show about 50,000 clones, with over 65% seen just once and around 20% held by the top ten. The source was PBMCs, collected after 24 months of ibrutinib treatment. The receptors derive from a human donor with chronic lymphocytic leukemia.

This chain joins TRBV28 and TRBJ1-1, with TRBD1 identical over 7 bases. The V gene's germline CDR1 is MDHEN and CDR2 SYDVKM. The CDR3 spans 15 residues. The V gene end was trimmed by 4 bases and the J gene end by 2 bases; junction bases not matched to a gene: 7. The CDR3 sequence: CASSSPGQPNTEAFF. DNA for the CDR3: TGTGCCAGCAGTTCACCGGGACAGCCTAACACTGAAGCTTTCTTT.

In this sample, this clone turned up once. This chain joins TRBV5-8 and TRBJ1-4; TRBD1 might be the D (6 bases). This CDR3 spans 15 amino acids. V was pared by 4 bases and J by 0 bases, with 10 bases between. Germline CDR1 and CDR2: SGHTS and YDEGEE. The CDR3 protein is CASSRRGATNEKLFF. CDR3 coding DNA: TGTGCCAGCAGCCGCAGGGGTGCAACTAATGAAAAACTGTTTTTT. The whole variable domain, remainder taken from reference TRBV5-8 and TRBJ1-4, is EAGVTQSPTHLIKTRGQQATLRCSPISGHTSVYWYQQALGLGLQFLLWYDEGEERNRGNFPPRFSGRQFPNYSSELNVNALELEDSALYLCASSRRGATNEKLFFGSGTQLSVL.

The genes are TRBV5-4 and TRBJ1-2; 8 positions agree with TRBD1. From germline, CDR1 is SGHNT and CDR2 YYREEE (reference sequence). CDR3 length equals 14 residues. The trim removed 4 bases at V and 2 bases at J, leaving 4 bases unmatched. The CDR3 DNA follows: TGTGCCAGCAGCCTAAGGACAGGGAACTATGGCTACACCTTC. Protein product: CASSLRTGNYGYTF.

The V gene is TRBV4-2, the J gene TRBJ2-3, with D tentatively TRBD1 or TRBD2 (6 bases each). Germline lookup yields CDR1 LGHNA and CDR2 YNFKEQ. With 2 bases removed from V and 1 base from J, the gap between germline ends came to 13 bases. This CDR3 has 16 amino acids. CDR3 DNA sequence: TGTGCCAGCAGCCAATACGCGGAGGGGGGCACAGATACGCAGTATTTT. It encodes CASSQYAEGGTDTQYF.

This clone was recorded only once. CDR3 in DNA: TGTGCCAGCAGTTTATCGGGGCAGACACCCCTCCACTTT. This encodes CASSLSGQTPLHF. This chain links TRBV27 with TRBJ1-6, with D perhaps matching TRBD1 (5 bases). V shed 0 bases and J shed 11 bases, with 8 bases lying between them. The CDR3 totals 13 residues. Germline V lookup: CDR1 MNHEY, CDR2 SMNVEV (reference sequence).

The gene calls are TRBV13 and TRBJ2-7; 7 bases agree with TRBD1. The CDR3 consists of 14 residues. Germline V gives CDR1 PRHDT, CDR2 FYEKMQ (reference sequence). V trimming: 5 bases; J trimming: 4 bases; junction bases outside the gene matches: 8. The CDR3 nucleotides read TGTGCCAGCAGCCGTCGACAGGGTTCGTACGAGCAGTACTTC. It codes for CASSRRQGSYEQYF.

The chain employs TRBV14 and TRBJ2-7; D assignment may be TRBD1 or TRBD2 (5 bases each). The CDR3 has 17 amino acids. Germline V gives CDR1 SGHDN, CDR2 FVKESK. V was shortened by 1 base and J by 5 bases, with 21 bases between the two germline ends. The CDR3 nucleotides are TGTGCCAGCAGCCAAGGGATATGGCTAGCTAAGGGGAACGAGCAGTACTTC. Its translation: CASSQGIWLAKGNEQYF.

The V gene is TRBV27, the J gene TRBJ1-3, with TRBD1 as a possible D gene (5 bases). V was cut by 4 bases and J by 4 bases, with 11 bases left in between. Per germline, CDR1 MNHEY and CDR2 SMNVEV (reference sequence). The CDR3 runs to 14 residues. The CDR3 loop reads CASSCPPGGNTIYF. CDR3 nucleotides: TGTGCCAGCAGTTGCCCTCCAGGGGGAAACACCATATATTTT.

The J gene is TRBJ1-5, the V gene TRBV21-1; the table's D call, TRBD1, was not checked against the DNA. TRBV21-1 is assigned pseudogene status. The CDR3 is 16 residues long. The CDR3 reads CASSDWDRGLEQPQHF. In nucleotides, the CDR3 is TGTGCCAGCAGCGATTGGGACAGGGGGCTAGAACAGCCCCAGCATTTT.

This chain joins TRBV7-9 and TRBJ2-1, with 9 bases lining up with TRBD1. J was trimmed by 7 bases and V by 2 bases; bases with no gene match: 6. The CDR3 extends over 15 amino acids. CDR1 is SEHNR and CDR2 is FQNEAQ in the germline V gene (reference sequence). CDR3 DNA: TGTGCCAGCAGCTTAACGGGACAGGGTTGGAATGAGCAGTTCTTC. It specifies CASSLTGQGWNEQFF.

J is TRBJ2-7 and V is TRBV28; 13 bases map to TRBD2. The V segment lost 7 bases and the J segment 5 bases; nucleotides outside the gene matches: 8. The CDR3 totals 15 residues. CDR1 and CDR2 (germline): MDHEN, SYDVKM. CDR3 amino acids: CASTSWTSGSNEQYF. CDR3 nucleotides: TGTGCCAGCACTTCTTGGACTAGCGGGAGTAACGAGCAGTACTTC. The whole variable domain, filled in from reference TRBV28 and TRBJ2-7, reads DVKVTQSSRYLVKRTGEKVFLECVQDMDHENMFWYRQDPGLGLRLIYFSYDVKMKEKGDIPEGYSVSREKKERFSLILESASTNQTSMYLCASTSWTSGSNEQYFGPGTRLTVT.

The sample holds a few counts of this clone. V usage is TRBV29-1 and J usage is TRBJ1-2; D remains ambiguous. Trimming removed 7 bases from V and 3 bases from J, with 9 bases in between. CDR1 is SQVTM and CDR2 is ANQGSEA in the germline V gene. The CDR3 has 11 residues. The CDR3 region is CSAGDYYGYTF. The CDR3 DNA reads TGCAGCGCCGGAGATTACTATGGCTACACCTTC.

This clone has only one observation. The genes are TRBV7-2 and TRBJ2-3; D remains ambiguous. The ends were cut back, 5 bases at V and 1 base at J, with 10 bases in the middle. This CDR3 region has 14 residues. The germline CDR1 and CDR2 sequences are SGHTA and FQGNSA. The CDR3 DNA sequence: TGTGCCAGCAGCCTCAACCGGGGCACAGATACGCAGTATTTT. Its protein product is CASSLNRGTDTQYF. The full variable domain, its missing parts supplied by reference TRBV7-2 and TRBJ2-3, is GAGVSQSPSNKVTEKGKDVELRCDPISGHTALYWYRQSLGQGLEFLIYFQGNSAPDKSGLPSDRFSAERTGGSVSTLTIQRTQQEDSAVYLCASSLNRGTDTQYFGPGTRLTVL.